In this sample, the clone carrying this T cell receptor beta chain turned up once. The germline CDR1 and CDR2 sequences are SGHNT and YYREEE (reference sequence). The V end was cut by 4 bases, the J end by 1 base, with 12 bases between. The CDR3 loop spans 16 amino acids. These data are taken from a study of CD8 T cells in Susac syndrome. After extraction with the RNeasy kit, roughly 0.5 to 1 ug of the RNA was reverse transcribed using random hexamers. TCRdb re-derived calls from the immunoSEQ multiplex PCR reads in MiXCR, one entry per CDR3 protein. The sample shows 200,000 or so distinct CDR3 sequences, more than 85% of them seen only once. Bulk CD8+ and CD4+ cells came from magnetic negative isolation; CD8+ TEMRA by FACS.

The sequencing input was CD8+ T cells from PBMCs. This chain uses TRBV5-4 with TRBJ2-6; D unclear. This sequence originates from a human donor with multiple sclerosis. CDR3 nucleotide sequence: TGTGCCAGCAGCGGTTGGGTCGGGTCTGGGGCCAACGTCCTGACTTTC. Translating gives CASSGWVGSGANVLTF.